These 2 T cell receptor beta chains originate from one sample sequenced in a study of control samples from healthy donors and cancer patients. The repertoire was sequenced with immunoSEQ multiplex PCR; TCRdb's copy has only in-frame clones and lacks some. In the table there are tens of thousands of clones, 88% of which are singletons. Sequencing was carried out using PBMCs. All receptors come from a man aged 45-65 years with head and neck cancer.

This chain links TRBV27 with TRBJ2-7, with D perhaps matching TRBD2 (5 bases). From germline, CDR1 is MNHEY and CDR2 SMNVEV (reference sequence). The CDR3 is made up of 17 amino acids. V was shortened by 3 bases and J by 7 bases, with 25 bases between the two germline ends. CDR3 DNA sequence: TGTGCCAGCAGTTTTTCTGGAGGTGTAGAGAGAAGGAGGGAGCAGTACTTC. This encodes CASSFSGGVERRREQYF.

The V and J genes are TRBV13 and TRBJ2-7; TRBD1 aligns across 8 bases. Germline assignment: CDR1 PRHDT and CDR2 FYEKMQ (reference sequence). This CDR3 is 14 amino acids long. After removal of 0 bases from V and 6 bases from J, the junction contained 4 bases not matched to a gene. The CDR3: CASSLGDRVGEQYF. The CDR3 DNA is TGTGCCAGCAGCTTAGGGGACAGGGTAGGCGAGCAGTACTTC.